The 20 T cell receptor beta chains below were found in one sample sequenced in a study. TCRdb fed the RT-PCR reads into MiXCR, producing one record per CDR3 protein. The sample contains more than 600,000 distinct CDR3 sequences, 14% of which appear only once. The sequencing sample was made of memory CD4+ T cells from blood. The receptors derive from a female donor in good health, serving as a healthy control.

This clonotype occurred many times. A read error may account for a junction end that differs from germline. The gene calls are TRBV4-3 and TRBJ2-1; 7 bases align to TRBD1. CDR1 LGHNA and CDR2 YSLEER come from the germline V gene. The CDR3 contains 16 residues. The CDR3 DNA reads as TGCGCCAGCAGCAAAGACCCGCGACAGGGTGTCTATGAGCAGTTCTTC. It is translated as CASSKDPRQGVYEQFF.

This clonotype has ten or more counts. The genes are TRBV6-5 and TRBJ2-5; weak D call: TRBD1 (5 bases). There are 17 residues in the CDR3. V lost 5 bases and J lost 2, with 21 bases in between. Per the germline V gene, CDR1 is MNHEY and CDR2 is SVGAGI. DNA of the CDR3: TGTGCCAGCAGTCCTACGTGGGCAGGGCAGCCACAAGAGACCCAGTACTTC. This translates into CASSPTWAGQPQETQYF.

The chain carries TRBV7-9 and TRBJ2-3; 7 bases match TRBD2. CDR3 length: 14 residues. CDR1 and CDR2 from the germline V gene are SEHNR and FQNEAQ (reference sequence). Germline trimming cut 6 bases from V and 6 bases from J; bases unmatched to any gene: 9. CDR3 nucleotides: TGTGCCAGCAGGGTGCGGGAGAATTCTGATACGCAGTATTTT. Translation: CASRVRENSDTQYF.

CDR3 residues: CASSSNPTGRTDTQYF. The CDR3 DNA sequence: TGTGCCAGCAGCTCCAATCCGACAGGCCGCACAGATACGCAGTATTTT. The chain combines TRBV7-8 with TRBJ2-3; D may be TRBD1 (6 bases). Germline assignment: CDR1 SGHVS and CDR2 FQNEAQ. The CDR3 length is 16 residues. V lost 4 bases and J lost 1, with 15 bases in between.

At least ten counts were recorded for this clonotype. The chain couples TRBV18 to TRBJ1-1; D is possibly TRBD1 (5 bases). This CDR3 has 15 amino acids. V gave up 4 bases and J gave up 0 bases, with 12 bases separating them. CDR1 and CDR2 (germline): KGHSH, LQKENI. The CDR3 sequence is CASSLGGNMNTEAFF. CDR3 DNA: TGTGCCAGCTCACTGGGGGGGAATATGAACACTGAAGCTTTCTTT.

The chain combines TRBV24-1 with TRBJ2-1; no reliable D call. The CDR3 runs to 14 residues. CDR1 is KGHDR and CDR2 is SFDVKD in the germline V gene. Trimming removed 4 bases from V and 9 bases from J, with 15 bases in between. Written as DNA, the CDR3 is TGTGCCACCAGTGACCCTGCCGGTAGGGTTGAGCAGTTCTTC. As protein: CATSDPAGRVEQFF.

This clonotype was counted between two and nine times. The rearrangement links TRBV5-5 to TRBJ1-3; 8 nucleotides line up with TRBD1. V lost 4 bases to trimming and J lost 0 bases; unmatched junction nucleotides: 12. Germline V gene data show CDR1 as SGHKS and CDR2 as YYEKEE (reference sequence). There are 18 residues in the CDR3. CDR3 sequence reads: CASSIYLTGAHSGNTIYF. The DNA of the CDR3 is TGTGCCAGCAGCATCTATCTGACAGGGGCCCACTCTGGAAACACCATATATTTT.

This rearrangement joins TRBV5-6 to TRBJ2-1, with unresolved D. Trimming removed 4 bases at V and 9 bases at J, with 35 bases between. The CDR3 has 20 residues. Germline values: CDR1 SGHDT, CDR2 YYEEEE. CDR3 amino acids: CASSHAGPSMPAYLAGEQFF. The CDR3 DNA reads TGTGCCAGCAGCCACGCCGGACCTAGTATGCCTGCTTACTTGGCCGGTGAGCAGTTCTTC. The entire variable domain, with the rest obtained from reference TRBV5-6 and TRBJ2-1, is as follows: DAGVTQSPTHLIKTRGQQVTLRCSPKSGHDTVSWYQQALGQGPQFIFQYYEEEERQRGNFPDRFSGHQFPNYSSELNVNALLLGDSALYLCASSHAGPSMPAYLAGEQFFGPGTRLTVL.

The CDR3 region has the DNA TGCAGTGCTAGCATAGGAGGATATCAGCCCCAGCATTTT. This encodes CSASIGGYQPQHF. The J gene is TRBJ1-5, the V gene TRBV20-1; D not certain. V lost 3 bases and J 5 bases, leaving 11 bases between the germline ends. Looked up from germline, CDR1 is DFQATT and CDR2 is SNEGSKA (reference sequence). This CDR3 region has 13 residues.

Regarding this clonotype: Being one base from a much bigger clone, this may be a read error. The chain joins TRBV4-2 to TRBJ2-1; 7 positions agree with TRBD2. The CDR3 consists of 17 residues. Germline V lookup: CDR1 LGHNA, CDR2 YNFKEQ. Written as DNA, the CDR3 is TGTGCCACCAGCCAAGATCTGGGCGGGAGCTCCTACAATGAGCAGTTCTTC. This encodes CATSQDLGGSSYNEQFF.

This clonotype was seen only once. The J gene is TRBJ1-5, the V gene TRBV6-1; D not resolved. The CDR3 extends over 13 amino acids. Germline CDR1 and CDR2: MNHNS and SASEGT. With 3 bases removed from V and 5 bases from J, the gap between germline ends came to 8 bases. The CDR3 nucleotides are TGTGCCAGCAGTGAGACCTCTGATCAGCCCCAGCATTTT. It specifies CASSETSDQPQHF.

This clonotype came up a few times. The chain has TRBV5-1 and TRBJ1-1; TRBD1 is a possible D gene (6 bases). The CDR3 consists of 15 residues. Between the trimmed V and J ends, which lost 3 bases and 2 bases, there was a span of 14 bases. The germline V gene encodes CDR1 SGHRS and CDR2 YFSETQ. CDR3 bases: TGCGCCAGCAGCTCCATAGGGGGGACAAACACTGAAGCTTTCTTT. This encodes CASSSIGGTNTEAFF.

This clonotype was observed a handful of times. Likely a read error: the CDR3 ends without its conserved phenylalanine or tryptophan. It is unclear where the CDR3 begins or ends on the DNA, so no DNA is shown, and the CDR3 is as TCRdb lists it. V usage is TRBV3-1 and J usage is TRBJ1-2. The CDR3 extends over 11 residues, inclusive of both ends. Germline V gives CDR1 LGHDT, CDR2 YNNKEL (reference sequence). The CDR3 protein is CASREGRTFFL.

This clonotype occurred many times. The chain uses TRBV7-2 and TRBJ2-7; 10 bases fit TRBD1. The CDR3 contains 16 residues. Per germline, CDR1 SGHTA and CDR2 FQGNSA. Unmatched junction bases numbered 7, after V lost 2 bases and J lost 3 bases. The CDR3: CASSLIVGTGDYEQYF. The DNA for the CDR3 is TGTGCCAGCAGCTTAATTGTTGGGACAGGGGACTACGAGCAGTACTTC.

At least ten counts were recorded for this clonotype. This chain connects TRBV7-2 to TRBJ2-7; 11 nucleotides line up with TRBD2. Germline values: CDR1 SGHTA, CDR2 FQGNSA. V was pared by 4 bases and J by 5 bases, with 10 bases of the junction left unmatched. CDR3 length: 16 amino acids. The CDR3 nucleotides read TGTGCCAGCAGCTCACGCGGGACTAGCGGCAGCCACGAGCAGTACTTC. Translating it yields CASSSRGTSGSHEQYF.

This sequence joins TRBV7-2 and TRBJ1-1; D uncertain. The length of the CDR3 is 14 residues. Germline V gene lookup returns CDR1 SGHTA and CDR2 FQGNSA. The V end lost 3 bases, the J end lost 5 bases, and 13 bases lay between the germline ends. The CDR3, as DNA: TGTGCCAGCAGCTTGAGGCCTGTCGGGACTGAAGCTTTCTTT. Its protein is CASSLRPVGTEAFF.

A single count supports this clonotype. Since a much larger clone is just one base distant, this may be a read error. The chain's CDR3 is CSAPSWTSRDGQFF. CDR3 sequence (DNA): TGCAGTGCTCCCTCCTGGACTAGCAGGGATGGGCAGTTCTTC. The gene calls are TRBV20-1 and TRBJ2-1; 8 bases line up with TRBD2. Germline CDR1 DFQATT, CDR2 SNEGSKA (reference sequence). The CDR3 has 14 residues. The V and J ends lost 5 bases and 12 bases, in that order; junction bases with no gene match: 15.

This clonotype was recorded many times. This chain uses TRBV10-3 with TRBJ2-6, with D unresolved. The germline V and J ends were trimmed by 2 bases and 0 bases, with 8 bases remaining between them. Germline V gene data show CDR1 as ENHRY and CDR2 as SYGVKD. The CDR3 is 16 amino acids. The CDR3 DNA is TGTGCCATCAGTGAGGGTTTTTCCTCTGGGGCCAACGTCCTGACTTTC. Its protein product is CAISEGFSSGANVLTF.

This clonotype was seen a handful of times. The J gene is TRBJ2-5, the V gene TRBV5-6, with D perhaps being TRBD1 or TRBD2 (5 bases each). The germline V gene has CDR1 SGHDT and CDR2 YYEEEE. V lost 4 bases and J lost 3, with 19 bases in between. This CDR3 region has 16 residues. The CDR3 reads CASSPTRTGTKETQYF. The CDR3 DNA is TGTGCCAGCAGCCCGACACGGACCGGGACCAAAGAGACCCAGTACTTC.

This sequence joins TRBV6-6 and TRBJ2-2; D might be TRBD1 or TRBD2, each matching 5 bases. V dropped 8 bases and J dropped 0 bases, with 10 bases sitting between them. CDR3 length: 14 amino acids. Germline V CDR1 and CDR2: MNHNY, SVGAGI (reference sequence). The CDR3 region is CASRDASNTGELFF. As DNA, the CDR3 is TGTGCCAGCCGGGACGCCTCGAACACCGGGGAGCTGTTTTTT.